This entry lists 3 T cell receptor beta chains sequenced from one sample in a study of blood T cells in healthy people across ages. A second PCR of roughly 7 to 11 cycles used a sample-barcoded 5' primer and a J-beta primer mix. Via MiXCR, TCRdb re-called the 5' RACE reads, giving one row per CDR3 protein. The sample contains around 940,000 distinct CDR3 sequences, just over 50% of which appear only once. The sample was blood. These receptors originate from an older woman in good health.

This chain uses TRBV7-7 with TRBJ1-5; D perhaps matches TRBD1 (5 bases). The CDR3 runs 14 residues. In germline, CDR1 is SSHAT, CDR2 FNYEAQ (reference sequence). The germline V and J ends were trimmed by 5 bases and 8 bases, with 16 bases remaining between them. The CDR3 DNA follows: TGTGCCAGCAGCACGGGACGCACGATCAAGCCCCAGCATTTT. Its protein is CASSTGRTIKPQHF.

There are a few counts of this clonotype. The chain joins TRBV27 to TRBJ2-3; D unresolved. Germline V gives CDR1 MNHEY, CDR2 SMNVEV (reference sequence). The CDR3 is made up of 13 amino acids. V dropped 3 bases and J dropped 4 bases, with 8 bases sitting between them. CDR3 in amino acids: CASSLVFADTQYF. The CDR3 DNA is TGTGCCAGCAGTTTGGTATTTGCAGATACGCAGTATTTT.

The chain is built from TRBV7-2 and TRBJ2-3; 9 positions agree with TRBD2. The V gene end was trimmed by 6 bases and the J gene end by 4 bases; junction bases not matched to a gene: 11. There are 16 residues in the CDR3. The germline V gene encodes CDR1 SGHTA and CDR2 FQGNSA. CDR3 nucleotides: TGTGCCAGCAGGAGTAGCGGGAGTTTTAGGGCAGATACGCAGTATTTT. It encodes CASRSSGSFRADTQYF.